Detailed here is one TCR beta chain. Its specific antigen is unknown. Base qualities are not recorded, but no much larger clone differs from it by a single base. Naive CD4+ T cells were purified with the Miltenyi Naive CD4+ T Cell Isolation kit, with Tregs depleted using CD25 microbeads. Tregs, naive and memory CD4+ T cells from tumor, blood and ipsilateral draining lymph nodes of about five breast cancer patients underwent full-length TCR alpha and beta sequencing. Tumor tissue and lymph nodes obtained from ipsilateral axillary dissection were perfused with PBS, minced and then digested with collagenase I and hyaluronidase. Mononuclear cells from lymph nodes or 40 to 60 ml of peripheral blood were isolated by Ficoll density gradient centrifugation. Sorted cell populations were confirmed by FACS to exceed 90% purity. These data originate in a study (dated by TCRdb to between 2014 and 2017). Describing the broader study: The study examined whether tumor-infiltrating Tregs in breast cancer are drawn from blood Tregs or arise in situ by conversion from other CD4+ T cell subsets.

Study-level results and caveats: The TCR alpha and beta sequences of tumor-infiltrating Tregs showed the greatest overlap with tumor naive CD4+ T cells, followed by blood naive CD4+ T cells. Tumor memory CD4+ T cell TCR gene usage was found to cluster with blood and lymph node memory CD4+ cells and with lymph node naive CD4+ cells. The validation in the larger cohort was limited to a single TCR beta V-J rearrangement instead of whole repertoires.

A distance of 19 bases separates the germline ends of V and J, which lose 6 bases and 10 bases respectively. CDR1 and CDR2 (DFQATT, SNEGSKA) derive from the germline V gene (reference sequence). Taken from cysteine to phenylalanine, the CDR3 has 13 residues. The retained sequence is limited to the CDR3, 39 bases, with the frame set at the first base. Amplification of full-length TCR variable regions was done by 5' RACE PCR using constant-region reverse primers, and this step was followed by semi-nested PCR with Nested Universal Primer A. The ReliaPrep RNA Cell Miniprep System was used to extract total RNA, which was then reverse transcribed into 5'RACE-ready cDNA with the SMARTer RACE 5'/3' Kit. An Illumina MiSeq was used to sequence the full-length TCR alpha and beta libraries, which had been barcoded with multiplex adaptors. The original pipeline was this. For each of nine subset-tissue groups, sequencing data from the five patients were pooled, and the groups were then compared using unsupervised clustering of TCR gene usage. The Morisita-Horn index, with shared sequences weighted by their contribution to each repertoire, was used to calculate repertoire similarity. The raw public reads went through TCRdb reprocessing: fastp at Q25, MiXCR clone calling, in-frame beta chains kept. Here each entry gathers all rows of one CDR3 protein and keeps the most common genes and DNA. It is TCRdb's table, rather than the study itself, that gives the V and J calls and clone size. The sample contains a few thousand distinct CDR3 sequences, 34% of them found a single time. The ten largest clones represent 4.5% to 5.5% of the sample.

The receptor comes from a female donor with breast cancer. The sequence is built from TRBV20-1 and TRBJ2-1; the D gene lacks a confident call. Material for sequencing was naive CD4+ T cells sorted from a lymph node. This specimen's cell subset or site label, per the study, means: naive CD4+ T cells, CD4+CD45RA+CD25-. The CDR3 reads CSAASPAAPEQFF. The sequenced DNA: TGCAGTGCCGCATCTCCCGCGGCCCCAGAGCAGTTCTTC.